This T cell receptor beta chain was observed in a study of blood T cell repertoires in COVID-19. Study information: Spain, Italy and the United States supplied samples that represented acute and convalescent COVID-19.

In the source study's methods: Amplified reference gene primers provided the basis for estimating nucleated cell counts. Generated by immunoSEQ multiplex PCR, the TCRdb table keeps only in-frame clones and is missing some. Clone size and V and J calls were adopted from that table, with D and trimming inferred from the DNA. The data hold about 230,000 clones, with approximately 80% observed a single time. The germline V gene encodes CDR1 SQVTM and CDR2 ANQGSEA. The CDR3 has 18 amino acids. The J segment lost 0 bases and the V segment lost 6 bases, leaving 16 bases of the junction unmatched. The specimen sequenced was peripheral blood. The chain couples TRBV29-1 to TRBJ1-4; 7 nucleotides match TRBD1. The origin of this receptor is a man aged 35 to 55 with acute or convalescent COVID-19. The CDR3 sequence: CSVTTGQDDIATNEKLFF. CDR3 nucleotides: TGCAGCGTAACGACCGGACAGGACGATATTGCAACTAATGAAAAACTGTTTTTT.